Listed here are 17 T cell receptor beta chains from one sample, sequenced in a study of T cell repertoires in aging, cancer and after chemotherapy. Amplification of TCR beta used genomic DNA extracted from peripheral blood. A mixed TRB-A/B primer pool amplified rearranged TRB by multiplex touch-down PCR. TCRdb used MiXCR to reprocess the multiplex PCR reads, holding one entry per CDR3 protein. This sample has over 8,000 distinct CDR3 sequences, with more than 40% found just once. Sequenced input: blood. All receptors derive from a human donor with a solid tumor.

This clonotype was counted between two and nine times. This sequence joins TRBV6-5 and TRBJ1-1; 8 bases agree with TRBD1. The CDR3 is made up of 18 amino acids. Germline values: CDR1 MNHEY, CDR2 SVGAGI. The ends lost 0 bases at V and 2 bases at J; junction bases unmatched: 11. This chain's CDR3 is CASSYSTTRQGTNTEAFF. The CDR3 DNA reads TGTGCCAGCAGTTACTCTACCACGAGACAGGGGACTAACACTGAAGCTTTCTTT.

The V gene is TRBV18, the J gene TRBJ2-3; 13 bases fit TRBD2. CDR1 is KGHSH, CDR2 LQKENI, per germline. This CDR3 has 19 residues. The junction had 14 bases not matched to a gene; V was cut back by 4 bases and J by 4 bases. The CDR3 sequence is CASSLNPLGLAGASDTQYF. CDR3 DNA: TGTGCCAGCTCACTAAATCCCCTCGGACTAGCGGGAGCTTCAGATACGCAGTATTTT. The full variable domain, its missing parts supplied by reference TRBV18 and TRBJ2-3, is NAGVMQNPRHLVRRRGQEARLRCSPMKGHSHVYWYRQLPEEGLKFMVYLQKENIIDESGMPKERFSAEFPKEGPSILRIQQVVRGDSAAYFCASSLNPLGLAGASDTQYFGPGTRLTVL.

The V and J genes are TRBV6-1 and TRBJ2-3; TRBD1 matches at 7 bases. V was pared by 2 bases and J by 8 bases, with 4 bases of the junction left unmatched. Germline values: CDR1 MNHNS, CDR2 SASEGT. The CDR3 is 13 amino acids. CDR3 DNA: TGTGCCAGCAGTGAAACAGGGGATAGTACGCAGTATTTT. It encodes CASSETGDSTQYF.

The genes are TRBV11-3 and TRBJ1-5, with D hard to call. In germline, CDR1 is SGHNT, CDR2 YENEEA. Trimming left V 6 bases short and J 2 bases short, with 8 bases between. CDR3 length: 13 residues. In nucleotides, the CDR3 is TGTGCCAGCAGTTTCCAGGGCAATCAGCCCCAGCATTTT. This gives the protein CASSFQGNQPQHF.

The chain links TRBV6-4 to TRBJ2-2, with 7 bases aligning to TRBD1. This CDR3 is 13 amino acids long. Germline V CDR1 and CDR2: MRHNA, SNTAGT. V shed 5 bases and J 6 bases; nucleotides not matched to a gene: 3. In DNA form, the CDR3 reads TGTGCCAGCAGTATCCAGGGGGCCGGGGAGCTGTTTTTT. It codes for CASSIQGAGELFF.

This clonotype was seen a handful of times. The rearrangement uses TRBV29-1 and TRBJ1-2; D not certain. V shed 4 bases and J shed 2 bases, with 11 bases lying between them. This CDR3 is 13 amino acids long. The germline V gene has CDR1 SQVTM and CDR2 ANQGSEA. CDR3 DNA sequence: TGCAGCGTTGCAACAGACTTCAACTATGGCTACACCTTC. It specifies CSVATDFNYGYTF.

V and J are TRBV11-3 and TRBJ2-3, with unresolved D. The CDR3 spans 15 residues. Germline assignment: CDR1 SGHNT and CDR2 YENEEA. Trimming pared 2 bases from V and 2 bases from J, leaving 11 bases between. DNA for the CDR3: TGTGCCAGCAGCTTAAGCCTTGGAGTCACAGATACGCAGTATTTT. Translated, it gives CASSLSLGVTDTQYF.

The chain has TRBV27 and TRBJ2-3; D is perhaps TRBD1 (5 bases). Germline V gives CDR1 MNHEY, CDR2 SMNVEV (reference sequence). Trimming removed 3 bases from V and 7 bases from J, with 11 bases in between. The CDR3 contains 13 residues. The CDR3 spells CASSFRERNTQYF. The DNA for the CDR3 is TGTGCCAGCAGTTTCAGGGAACGGAATACGCAGTATTTT.

This clonotype is judged medium-sized (0.01 to 0.1%). The V call is TRBV19, the J call TRBJ2-6, with unresolved D. V dropped 7 bases and J dropped 1 base, with 14 bases sitting between them. From germline, CDR1 is LNHDA and CDR2 SQIVND (reference sequence). The CDR3 runs to 16 residues. The CDR3 region is CASMGRRRSGANVLTF. Written as DNA, the CDR3 is TGTGCCAGTATGGGCAGGAGAAGATCTGGGGCCAACGTCCTGACTTTC.

The chain joins TRBV6-6 to TRBJ2-7; D may be TRBD1 (5 bases). Trimming cost V 5 bases and J 3 bases, with 17 bases left between them. Germline V CDR1 and CDR2: MNHNY, SVGAGI (reference sequence). This CDR3 is built from 15 residues. As DNA, the CDR3 is TGTGCCAGCAGTCCAGGGTTTTCCAAACACTACGAGCAGTACTTC. Translation: CASSPGFSKHYEQYF.

This chain connects TRBV28 to TRBJ2-3, with D possibly matching TRBD1 (5 bases). The ends were cut back, 4 bases at V and 5 bases at J, with 7 bases in the middle. Germline V CDR1 and CDR2: MDHEN, SYDVKM. The CDR3 is made up of 12 amino acids. DNA of the CDR3: TGTGCCAGCAGTTCAGGGCTAGATACGCAGTATTTT. Protein product: CASSSGLDTQYF.

This rearrangement joins TRBV6-5 to TRBJ1-4, with TRBD1 matching 7 bases. The CDR3 totals 13 residues. CDR1 is MNHEY and CDR2 is SVGAGI in the germline V gene. Losses at the gene ends were 6 bases for V and 4 bases for J; bases not matched to a gene: 2. The CDR3 sequence: CASRTGFNEKLFF. In DNA form, the CDR3 reads TGTGCCAGCAGGACAGGGTTTAATGAAAAACTGTTTTTT.

This chain connects TRBV6-5 to TRBJ1-6; D call uncertain. Germline-derived CDR1 and CDR2 are MNHEY and SVGAGI. CDR3 length: 15 amino acids. Trimming left V 2 bases short and J 7 bases short, with 12 bases between. CDR3 nucleotide sequence: TGTGCCAGCAGTTACGAAGTGGCGGGGAATTCACCCCTCCACTTT. Translation gives CASSYEVAGNSPLHF.

This sequence joins TRBV11-3 and TRBJ1-4; 8 bases line up with TRBD1. The CDR3 length is 14 residues. The ends lost 4 bases at V and 6 bases at J; junction bases unmatched: 4. Germline CDR1 reads SGHNT; CDR2 reads YENEEA. CDR3 DNA sequence: TGTGCCAGCAGCTCCGGACAGGGCCATGAAAAACTGTTTTTT. This sequence encodes CASSSGQGHEKLFF.

This clonotype turned up a few times. V gene TRBV19 combines with J gene TRBJ1-6, with TRBD1 identical over 9 bases. The V gene's germline CDR1 is LNHDA and CDR2 SQIVND (reference sequence). After removal of 6 bases from V and 7 bases from J, the junction contained 10 bases not matched to a gene. The CDR3 runs to 16 residues. CDR3 protein: CASRSGTGTGNSPLHF. The CDR3 nucleotides are TGTGCCAGTAGGAGCGGCACCGGGACAGGGAATTCACCCCTCCACTTT.

This clonotype ranks as medium-sized (0.01 to 0.1%). The chain uses TRBV11-3 and TRBJ2-5; either TRBD1 or TRBD2 may fit D (5 bases each). Trimming shortened V by 7 bases and J by 5 bases, and 17 bases separated the two germline ends. The germline gives CDR1 SGHNT, CDR2 YENEEA. This CDR3 has 14 amino acids. This CDR3 is CASTPEGTRETQYF. CDR3 nucleotide sequence: TGTGCCAGCACCCCTGAGGGGACGAGGGAGACCCAGTACTTC. The whole variable domain, remainder taken from reference TRBV11-3 and TRBJ2-5, is EAGVVQSPRYKIIEKKQPVAFWCNPISGHNTLYWYLQNLGQGPELLIRYENEEAVDDSQLPKDRFSAERLKGVDSTLKIQPAELGDSAVYLCASTPEGTRETQYFGPGTRLLVL.

This clonotype was observed a few times. This chain connects TRBV6-2 or TRBV6-3 to TRBJ2-3, with D tentatively TRBD1 (7 bases). The germline V gene encodes CDR1 MNHEY and CDR2 SVGEGT. V lost 6 bases and J lost 8, with 21 bases in between. The CDR3 is 15 amino acids. The CDR3 region has the DNA TGTGCCAGCAGGTACAGGGGACTCGTCCTGGTTACGCAGTATTTT. Translation gives CASRYRGLVLVTQYF.